The 19 T cell receptor beta chains presented below share a single source sample, sequenced in a study of shared clonotypes between healthy human individuals (dated by TCRdb to the early 2020s). For the CD8 naive samples, CD45RO-negative cells were positively selected for CCR7, yielding a CD45RA+CCR7+ population from which TemRA cells were excluded. Libraries were constructed by the immunoSEQ multiplex PCR assay. TCRdb provides this immuneACCESS table in a form limited to in-frame rearrangements. Some clones are lacking; in checked studies, under half of them reflect an unresolved V gene, and why the rest are absent is not known. Here the sample has roughly 570,000 clones; roughly 98% occur a single time. The leading ten clones occupy around 0.3% of the sample. The sequencing sample was made of naive CD8+ T cells sorted from blood. Sample cell subset or site, as interpreted from the label and publication: CD45RA+CCR7+. Source of these receptors: a man aged 30 to 39 in good health.

This sequence joins TRBV11-3 and TRBJ2-1; 13 bases are a match to TRBD2. Germline assignment: CDR1 SGHNT and CDR2 YENEEA. This CDR3 has 16 residues. V lost 5 bases and J lost 8; bases outside the gene matches: 9. In nucleotides, the CDR3 is TGTGCCAGCAGCGCCCGGACTAGCGGGAGTTTACATGAGCAGTTCTTC. Translation gives CASSARTSGSLHEQFF.

V is TRBV5-1 and J is TRBJ2-3; D call uncertain. Germline V lookup: CDR1 SGHRS, CDR2 YFSETQ. There are 15 residues in the CDR3. V gave up 4 bases and J gave up 4 bases, with 16 bases separating them. The CDR3 DNA reads TGCGCCAGCAGCCCCGAGTCGTTCCGGCCAGATACGCAGTATTTT. It translates to CASSPESFRPDTQYF.

The gene calls are TRBV27 and TRBJ2-3; D might be TRBD2 (5 bases). CDR3 length: 14 residues. V lost 4 bases, J lost 1 base, and 9 bases lay in between. Germline V gene data show CDR1 as MNHEY and CDR2 as SMNVEV (reference sequence). CDR3 sequence (DNA): TGTGCCAGCAGTTCTGCGGGCCGCACAGATACGCAGTATTTT. As protein: CASSSAGRTDTQYF.

This chain connects TRBV10-3 to TRBJ2-7; D remains unclear. Per germline, CDR1 ENHRY and CDR2 SYGVKD. CDR3 length equals 14 residues. V was pared by 5 bases and J by 1 base, with 12 bases between. The CDR3 nucleotides are TGTGCCATCAGTCCATTTCCGAATTCCTACGAGCAGTACTTC. Translated, it gives CAISPFPNSYEQYF.

The chain has TRBV2 and TRBJ2-7, with D tentatively TRBD2 (5 bases). Deletions cut 3 bases from V and 2 bases from J, with 11 bases between. Germline CDR1 SNHLY, CDR2 FYNNEI. The CDR3 extends over 14 amino acids. The CDR3 protein is CASSEFLGAYEQYF. Here the CDR3 DNA reads TGTGCCAGCAGTGAGTTCCTGGGAGCCTACGAGCAGTACTTC.

The gene calls are TRBV4-1 and TRBJ2-3; D perhaps matches TRBD2 (5 bases). The CDR3 is 16 residues long. Per germline, CDR1 MGHRA and CDR2 YSYEKL. Trimming took off 0 bases at V and 4 bases at J, with 14 bases between the two ends. For the CDR3, the DNA is TGCGCCAGCAGCCAAGAAGCAGCGGAGGCGGCAGATACGCAGTATTTT. Translated, it gives CASSQEAAEAADTQYF.

This chain joins TRBV6-1 and TRBJ1-5; D is undetermined. The V end was cut by 8 bases, the J end by 1 base, with 12 bases between. Germline CDR1 MNHNS, CDR2 SASEGT. The CDR3 has 14 amino acids. The CDR3 DNA reads TGTGCCAGCTGTTCTTTGTGGAGCAATCAGCCCCAGCATTTT. Translation: CASCSLWSNQPQHF.

The J gene is TRBJ1-1, the V gene TRBV5-8; TRBD1 might be the D (5 bases). The CDR3 sequence is 11 residues long. Germline V CDR1 and CDR2: SGHTS, YDEGEE. V was trimmed by 8 bases and J by 3 bases, leaving 8 bases between them. CDR3 loop: CASHRYTEAFF. CDR3 DNA: TGTGCCAGTCACAGGTACACTGAAGCTTTCTTT. Looking up the rest from reference TRBV5-8 and TRBJ1-1 gives the full variable domain: EAGVTQSPTHLIKTRGQQATLRCSPISGHTSVYWYQQALGLGLQFLLWYDEGEERNRGNFPPRFSGRQFPNYSSELNVNALELEDSALYLCASHRYTEAFFGQGTRLTVV.

The chain employs TRBV14 and TRBJ2-5, with 9 bases that match TRBD1. CDR3 size: 17 residues. The V and J ends lost 3 bases and 4 bases, in that order; junction bases with no gene match: 12. Germline V gives CDR1 SGHDN, CDR2 FVKESK. In nucleotides, the CDR3 is TGTGCCAGCAGCCACTTCCGGACAGGGGAAAGGGGAGAGACCCAGTACTTC. It is translated as CASSHFRTGERGETQYF.

This chain links TRBV5-6 with TRBJ1-5; D possibly corresponds to TRBD1 (5 bases). CDR1 and CDR2 (germline): SGHDT, YYEEEE. The CDR3 loop spans 14 amino acids. Trimming left V 1 base short and J 6 bases short, with 11 bases between. The CDR3 loop reads CASSLMQGSQPQHF. CDR3 coding DNA: TGTGCCAGCAGCTTGATGCAGGGCAGTCAGCCCCAGCATTTT.

As for this clone: The same CDR3 also results from other DNA sequences found in this sample. This chain connects TRBV5-6 to TRBJ2-7; D uncertain. Per germline, CDR1 SGHDT and CDR2 YYEEEE. V gave up 1 base and J gave up 2 bases, with 7 bases separating them. The CDR3 has 13 residues. The DNA for the CDR3 is TGTGCCAGCAGCTTGTTGGGCGCCTACGAGCAGTACTTC. Encoded protein: CASSLLGAYEQYF.

With regard to this clone: At one of its ends the junction is not consistent with the germline gene, which may arise from a read error. The V gene is TRBV7-7, the J gene TRBJ2-7; a possible D gene is TRBD2 (5 bases). The germline V gene encodes CDR1 SSHAT and CDR2 FNYEAQ (reference sequence). The CDR3 runs to 14 residues. The CDR3 nucleotides are TGTGCTAGCAGCCCGGCCGGGGAGATCTACGAGCAGTACTTC. It encodes CASSPAGEIYEQYF.

This clone was observed once. The J gene is TRBJ2-7, the V gene TRBV5-6; 12 bases line up with TRBD1. CDR1 is SGHDT, CDR2 YYEEEE, per germline. CDR3 size: 14 residues. The junction had 5 bases not matched to a gene; V was cut back by 4 bases and J by 6 bases. CDR3 DNA sequence: TGTGCCAGCAGCCGGGACAGGGGGCCGGTCGAGCAGTACTTC. Translating gives CASSRDRGPVEQYF.

This chain connects TRBV5-1 to TRBJ2-2, with D uncertain. Germline V lookup: CDR1 SGHRS, CDR2 YFSETQ. Trimming stripped 4 bases from V and 5 bases from J, with 15 bases between. The CDR3 sequence is 15 residues long. CDR3 DNA sequence: TGCGCCAGCAGCCAGGACGGGCTTAGAACCGGGGAGCTGTTTTTT. Translating gives CASSQDGLRTGELFF.

The chain links TRBV5-1 to TRBJ2-3; 8 bases are a match to TRBD2. Germline trimming cut 3 bases from V and 0 bases from J; bases unmatched to any gene: 9. The CDR3 is 17 residues long. From germline, CDR1 is SGHRS and CDR2 YFSETQ. CDR3: CASSSGKRLASTDTQYF. CDR3 DNA: TGCGCCAGCAGCTCCGGTAAAAGACTAGCGAGCACAGATACGCAGTATTTT.

The chain uses TRBV4-3 and TRBJ1-1; D is perhaps TRBD1 (5 bases). Germline V lookup: CDR1 LGHNA, CDR2 YSLEER. The CDR3 loop spans 18 amino acids. V lost 0 bases to trimming and J lost 3 bases, with 20 bases between them. DNA for the CDR3: TGCGCCAGCAGCCAAGATTTCTGGCAGGGCGATGGGGACACTGAAGCTTTCTTT. This gives the protein CASSQDFWQGDGDTEAFF.

CDR3 in DNA: TGTGCCAGCAGCTTTGGGGAGGACGAGCAGTACTTC. This codes for CASSFGEDEQYF. The rearrangement uses TRBV5-4 and TRBJ2-7; D is possibly TRBD2 (6 bases). The CDR3 spans 12 residues. The germline gives CDR1 SGHNT, CDR2 YYREEE (reference sequence). The V end was cut by 2 bases, the J end by 5 bases, with 8 bases between.

J is TRBJ2-7 and V is TRBV7-2; 8 bases agree with TRBD2. The ends lost 1 base at V and 7 bases at J; junction bases unmatched: 9. This CDR3 region has 15 residues. In germline, CDR1 is SGHTA, CDR2 FQGNSA. CDR3 in amino acids: CASSLGLAGYGEQYF. CDR3 sequence (DNA): TGTGCCAGCAGCTTAGGGCTAGCGGGCTACGGGGAGCAGTACTTC.

This rearrangement joins TRBV27 to TRBJ2-1, with D uncertain. The CDR3 totals 16 residues. Trimming removed 3 bases from V and 1 base from J, with 13 bases in between. The germline V gene encodes CDR1 MNHEY and CDR2 SMNVEV (reference sequence). The CDR3 region has the DNA TGTGCCAGCAGTTTTCAATTTGAGTATTCCTACAATGAGCAGTTCTTC. It translates to CASSFQFEYSYNEQFF.